The sequence of this T cell receptor (beta chain) was determined in a study of cytomegalovirus exposure and HLA in healthy donors. Separate from the roughly 720-subject first cohort was the approximately 120-subject validation cohort, to which the donors belonged. A few counts support this clone. Its antigen is unidentified. This sample includes further DNA sequences coding for the same CDR3. Assay: immunoSEQ multiplex PCR; the TCRdb copy retains only in-frame clones and omits some. The sample lists 40,000 to 55,000 clones; 90% to 95% were seen once. Whole-study findings and limits: TCR beta chains numbering 150 to 200 were designated cytomegalovirus-associated.

This receptor was identified in a young woman in good health and CMV-seronegative. The sequencing sample was made of PBMCs.

In DNA, the CDR3 is TGTGCCAGCAGTGAGACTAGCGGGGGCACAGATACGCAGTATTTT. This codes for CASSETSGGTDTQYF. The V gene is TRBV6-4, the J gene TRBJ2-3; 11 bases agree with TRBD2. The CDR3 is 15 amino acids. Germline V gene sequence: CDR1 MRHNA, CDR2 SNTAGT. V was pared by 3 bases and J by 1 base, with 0 bases of the junction left unmatched.